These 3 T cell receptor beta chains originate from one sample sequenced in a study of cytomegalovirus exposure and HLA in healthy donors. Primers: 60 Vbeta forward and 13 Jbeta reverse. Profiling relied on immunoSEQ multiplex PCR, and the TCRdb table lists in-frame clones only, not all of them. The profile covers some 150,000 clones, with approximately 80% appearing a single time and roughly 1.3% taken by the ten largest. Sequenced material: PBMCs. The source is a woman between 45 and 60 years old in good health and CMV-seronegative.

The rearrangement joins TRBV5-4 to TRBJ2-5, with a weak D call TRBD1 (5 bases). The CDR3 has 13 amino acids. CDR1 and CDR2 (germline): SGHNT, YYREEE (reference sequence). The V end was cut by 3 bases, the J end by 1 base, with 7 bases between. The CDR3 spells CASSSGIQETQYF. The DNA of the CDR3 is TGTGCCAGCAGCTCAGGGATCCAAGAGACCCAGTACTTC.

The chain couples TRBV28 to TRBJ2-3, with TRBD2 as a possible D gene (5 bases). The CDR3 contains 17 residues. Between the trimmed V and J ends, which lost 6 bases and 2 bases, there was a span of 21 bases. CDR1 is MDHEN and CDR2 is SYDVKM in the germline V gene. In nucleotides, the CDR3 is TGTGCCAGCAGCCTCTTTCACACGCGGCGGGCCACAGATACGCAGTATTTT. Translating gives CASSLFHTRRATDTQYF.

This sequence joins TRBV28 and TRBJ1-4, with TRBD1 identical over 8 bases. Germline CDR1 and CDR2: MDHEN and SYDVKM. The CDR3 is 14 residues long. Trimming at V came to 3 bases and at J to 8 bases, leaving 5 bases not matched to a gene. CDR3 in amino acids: CASSLQGAGEKLFF. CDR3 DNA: TGTGCCAGCAGTTTGCAGGGGGCAGGGGAAAAACTGTTTTTT. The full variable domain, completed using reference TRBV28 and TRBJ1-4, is DVKVTQSSRYLVKRTGEKVFLECVQDMDHENMFWYRQDPGLGLRLIYFSYDVKMKEKGDIPEGYSVSREKKERFSLILESASTNQTSMYLCASSLQGAGEKLFFGSGTQLSVL.